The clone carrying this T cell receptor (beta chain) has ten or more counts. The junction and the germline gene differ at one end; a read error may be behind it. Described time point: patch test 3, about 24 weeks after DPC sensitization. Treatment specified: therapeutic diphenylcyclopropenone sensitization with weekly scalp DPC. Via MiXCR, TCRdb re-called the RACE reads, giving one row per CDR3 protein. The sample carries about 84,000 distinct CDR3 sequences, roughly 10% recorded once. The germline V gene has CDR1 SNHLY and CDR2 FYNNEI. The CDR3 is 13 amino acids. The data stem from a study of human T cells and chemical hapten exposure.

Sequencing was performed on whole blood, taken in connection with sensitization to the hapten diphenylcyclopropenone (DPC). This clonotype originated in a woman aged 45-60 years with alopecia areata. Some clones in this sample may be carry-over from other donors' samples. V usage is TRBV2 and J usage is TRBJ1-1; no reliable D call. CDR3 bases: TGTGCCAGCAGCCCCGGGCGGAGGACTGAAGTTTTCTTT. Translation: CASSPGRRTEVFF.